This record covers a single T cell receptor beta chain. The antigen remains unidentified. CDR1 is SGHTA and CDR2 is FQGTGA in the germline V gene. The CDR3 length is 16 residues. TCRdb reprocessed the 5' RACE reads and keeps a single row for each CDR3 protein, giving no DNA. This sample's clone table lists some 150,000 distinct CDR3 sequences. This specimen belongs to a study of monozygotic twins with inflammatory bowel disease. Whole-study results and caveats: Nothing supported a single strong signal or clonotype that was associated with IBD.

The sequenced sample consisted of blood. The receptor was derived from a human donor with ulcerative colitis or Crohn's disease, or a healthy co-twin of an affected twin (not recorded which). The V and J genes are TRBV7-3 and TRBJ2-3; TCRdb proposes TRBD2, but this gene call is untestable without DNA. The CDR3 loop is CASSLWASTPTDTQYF.